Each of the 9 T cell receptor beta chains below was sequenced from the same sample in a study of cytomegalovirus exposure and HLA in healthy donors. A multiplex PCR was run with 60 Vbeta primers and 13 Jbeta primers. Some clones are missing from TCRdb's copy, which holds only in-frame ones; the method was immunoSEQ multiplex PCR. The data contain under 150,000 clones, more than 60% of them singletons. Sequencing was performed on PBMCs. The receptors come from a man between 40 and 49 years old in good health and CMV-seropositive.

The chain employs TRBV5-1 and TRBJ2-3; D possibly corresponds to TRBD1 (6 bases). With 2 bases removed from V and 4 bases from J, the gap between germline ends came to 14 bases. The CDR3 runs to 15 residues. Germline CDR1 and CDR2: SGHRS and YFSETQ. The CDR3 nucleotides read TGCGCCAGCAGCTTAGGCCAAGGGGGACCAGATACGCAGTATTTT. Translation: CASSLGQGGPDTQYF.

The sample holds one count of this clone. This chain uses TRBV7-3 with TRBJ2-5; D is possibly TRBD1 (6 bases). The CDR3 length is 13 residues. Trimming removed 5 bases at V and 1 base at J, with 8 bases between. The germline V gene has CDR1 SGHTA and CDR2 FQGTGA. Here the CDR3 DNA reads TGTGCCAGCAGCCGACAGGCCCAAGAGACCCAGTACTTC. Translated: CASSRQAQETQYF.

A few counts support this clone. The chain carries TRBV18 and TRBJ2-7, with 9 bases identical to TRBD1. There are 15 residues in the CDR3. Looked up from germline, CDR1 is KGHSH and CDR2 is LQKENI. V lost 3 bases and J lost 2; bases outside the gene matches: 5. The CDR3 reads CASSPAGQGAYEQYF. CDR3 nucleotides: TGTGCCAGCTCACCGGCGGGACAGGGTGCCTACGAGCAGTACTTC.

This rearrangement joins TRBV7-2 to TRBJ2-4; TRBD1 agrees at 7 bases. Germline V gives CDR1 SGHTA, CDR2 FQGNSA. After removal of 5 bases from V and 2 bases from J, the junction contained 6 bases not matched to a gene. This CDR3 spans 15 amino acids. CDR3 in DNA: TGTGCCAGCAGCAACAGGGGCGGGTCCAAAAACATTCAGTACTTC. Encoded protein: CASSNRGGSKNIQYF.

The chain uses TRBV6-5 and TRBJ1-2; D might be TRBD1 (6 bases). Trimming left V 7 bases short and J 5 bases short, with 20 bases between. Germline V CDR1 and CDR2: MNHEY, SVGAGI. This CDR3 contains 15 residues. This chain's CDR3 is CASNSQGGGMYGYTF. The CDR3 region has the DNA TGTGCCAGCAATTCCCAAGGGGGGGGCATGTATGGCTACACCTTC.

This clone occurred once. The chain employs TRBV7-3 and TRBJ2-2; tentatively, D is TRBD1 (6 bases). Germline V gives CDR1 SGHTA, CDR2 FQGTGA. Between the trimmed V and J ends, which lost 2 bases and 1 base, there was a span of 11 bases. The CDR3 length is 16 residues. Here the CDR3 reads CASSLLPGQNTGELFF. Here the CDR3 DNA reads TGTGCCAGCAGCTTACTTCCGGGACAGAACACCGGGGAGCTGTTTTTT.

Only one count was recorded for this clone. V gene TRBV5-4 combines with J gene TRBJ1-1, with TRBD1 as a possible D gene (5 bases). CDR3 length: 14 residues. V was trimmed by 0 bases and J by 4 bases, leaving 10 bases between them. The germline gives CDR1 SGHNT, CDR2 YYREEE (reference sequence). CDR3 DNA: TGTGCCAGCAGCTTGGGGGGCTCAGGCACTGAAGCTTTCTTT. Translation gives CASSLGGSGTEAFF.

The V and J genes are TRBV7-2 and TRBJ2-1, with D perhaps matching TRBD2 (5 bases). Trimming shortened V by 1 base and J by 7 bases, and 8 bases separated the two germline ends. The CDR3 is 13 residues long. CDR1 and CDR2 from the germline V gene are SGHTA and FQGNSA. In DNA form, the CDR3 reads TGTGCCAGCAGCTTAGTTCGGGGAAATGAGCAGTTCTTC. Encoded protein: CASSLVRGNEQFF.

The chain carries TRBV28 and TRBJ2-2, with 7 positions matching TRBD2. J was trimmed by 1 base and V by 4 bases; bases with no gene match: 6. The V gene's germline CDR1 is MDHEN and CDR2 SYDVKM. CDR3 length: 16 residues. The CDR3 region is CASSSDRTRNTGELFF. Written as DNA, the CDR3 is TGTGCCAGCAGTTCGGATAGGACTAGGAACACCGGGGAGCTGTTTTTT.